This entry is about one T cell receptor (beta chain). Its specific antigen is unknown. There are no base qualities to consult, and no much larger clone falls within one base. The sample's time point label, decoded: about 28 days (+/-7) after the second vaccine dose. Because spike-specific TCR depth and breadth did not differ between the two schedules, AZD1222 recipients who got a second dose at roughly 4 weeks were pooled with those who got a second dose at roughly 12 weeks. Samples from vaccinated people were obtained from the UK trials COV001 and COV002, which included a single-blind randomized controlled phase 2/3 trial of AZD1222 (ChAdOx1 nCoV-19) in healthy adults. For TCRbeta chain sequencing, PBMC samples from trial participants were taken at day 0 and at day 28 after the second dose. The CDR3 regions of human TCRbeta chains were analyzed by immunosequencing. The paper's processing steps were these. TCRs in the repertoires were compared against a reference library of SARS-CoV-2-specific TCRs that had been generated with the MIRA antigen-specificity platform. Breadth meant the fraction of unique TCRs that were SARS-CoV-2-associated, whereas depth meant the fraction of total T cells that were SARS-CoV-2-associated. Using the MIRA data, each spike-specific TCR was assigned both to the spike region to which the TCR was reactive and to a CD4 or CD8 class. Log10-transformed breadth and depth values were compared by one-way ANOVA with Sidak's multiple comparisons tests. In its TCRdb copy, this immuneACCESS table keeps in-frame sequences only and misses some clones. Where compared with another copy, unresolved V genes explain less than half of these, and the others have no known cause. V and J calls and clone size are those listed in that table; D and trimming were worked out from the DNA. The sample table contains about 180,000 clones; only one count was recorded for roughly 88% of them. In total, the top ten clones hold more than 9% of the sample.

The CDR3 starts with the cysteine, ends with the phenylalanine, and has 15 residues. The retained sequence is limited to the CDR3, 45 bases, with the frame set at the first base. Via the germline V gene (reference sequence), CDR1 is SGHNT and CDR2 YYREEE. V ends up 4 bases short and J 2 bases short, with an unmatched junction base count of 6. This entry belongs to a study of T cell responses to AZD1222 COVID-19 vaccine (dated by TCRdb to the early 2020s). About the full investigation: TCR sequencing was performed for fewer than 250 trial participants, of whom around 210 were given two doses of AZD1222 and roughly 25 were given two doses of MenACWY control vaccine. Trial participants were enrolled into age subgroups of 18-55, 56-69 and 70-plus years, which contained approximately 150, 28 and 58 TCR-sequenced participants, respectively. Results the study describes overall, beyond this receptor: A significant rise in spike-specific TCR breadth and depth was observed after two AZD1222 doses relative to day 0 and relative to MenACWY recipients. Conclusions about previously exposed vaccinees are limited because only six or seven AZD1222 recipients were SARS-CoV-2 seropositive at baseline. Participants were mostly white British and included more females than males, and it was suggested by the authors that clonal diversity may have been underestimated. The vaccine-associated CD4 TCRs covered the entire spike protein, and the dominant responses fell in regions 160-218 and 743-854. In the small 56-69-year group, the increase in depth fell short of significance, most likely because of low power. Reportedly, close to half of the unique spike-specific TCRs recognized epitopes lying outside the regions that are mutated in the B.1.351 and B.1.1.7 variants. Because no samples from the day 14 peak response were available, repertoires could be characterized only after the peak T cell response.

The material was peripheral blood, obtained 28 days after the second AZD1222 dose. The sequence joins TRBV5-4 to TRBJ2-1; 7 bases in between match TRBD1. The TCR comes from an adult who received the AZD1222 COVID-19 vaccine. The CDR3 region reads CASSLQGTAYNEQFF. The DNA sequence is TGTGCCAGCAGCCTCCAAGGGACAGCCTACAATGAGCAGTTCTTC. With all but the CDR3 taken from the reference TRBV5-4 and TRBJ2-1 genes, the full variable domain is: ETGVTQSPTHLIKTRGQQVTLRCSSQSGHNTVSWYQQALGQGPQFIFQYYREEENGRGNFPPRFSGLQFPNYSSELNVNALELDDSALYLCASSLQGTAYNEQFFGPGTRLTVL.